This T cell receptor beta chain was sequenced for a study of blood T cells in healthy people across ages. The CDR3 runs 14 residues. Germline V gene data show CDR1 as SGHAT and CDR2 as FQNNGV. Using a J-beta primer mix together with a sample-barcoded 5' primer, a second PCR was run for roughly 6 to 11 cycles. All cDNA molecules were each tagged by a template-switch adaptor with 12 random nucleotides. In TCRdb, the 5' RACE reads were re-called with MiXCR into one record per CDR3 protein. The sample consists of around 700,000 distinct CDR3 sequences, around a quarter of them appearing once. The same data also went into a second study, on T cells of mothers and their children. This second study says: A few healthy Caucasian mothers and their six children donated. Reverse transcription into cDNA received all extracted RNA, at roughly 1.6 ug per 15 ul. Sample barcodes and 2-4 random nucleotides came from the second PCR's M1S primer.

The genes are TRBV11-2 and TRBJ2-5, with D unresolved. The end of the DNA is better explained by TRBJ2-7, so the J call may be wrong. Material for sequencing was blood. The source is a boy aged 5-17 years in good health. The CDR3: CASSLEGMPYEQYF. The CDR3 DNA reads as TGTGCCAGCAGCTTAGAAGGGATGCCGTACGAGCAGTACTTC.